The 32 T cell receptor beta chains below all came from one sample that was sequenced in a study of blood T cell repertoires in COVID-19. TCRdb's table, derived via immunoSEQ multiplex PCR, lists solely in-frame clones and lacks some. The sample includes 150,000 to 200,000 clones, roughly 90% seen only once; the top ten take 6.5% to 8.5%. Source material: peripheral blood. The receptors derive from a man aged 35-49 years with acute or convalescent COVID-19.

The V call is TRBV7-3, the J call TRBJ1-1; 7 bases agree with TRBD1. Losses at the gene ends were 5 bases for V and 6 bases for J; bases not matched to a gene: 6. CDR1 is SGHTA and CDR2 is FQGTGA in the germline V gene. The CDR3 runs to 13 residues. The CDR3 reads CASSLGGTAEAFF. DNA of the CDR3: TGTGCCAGCAGCCTAGGGGGCACCGCTGAAGCTTTCTTT.

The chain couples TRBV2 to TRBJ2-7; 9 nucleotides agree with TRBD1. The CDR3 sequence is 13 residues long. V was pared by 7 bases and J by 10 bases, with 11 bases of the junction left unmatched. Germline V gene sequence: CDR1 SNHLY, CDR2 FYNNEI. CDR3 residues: CASNLKGQGDQYF. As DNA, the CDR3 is TGTGCCAGCAACCTTAAGGGACAGGGTGATCAGTACTTC.

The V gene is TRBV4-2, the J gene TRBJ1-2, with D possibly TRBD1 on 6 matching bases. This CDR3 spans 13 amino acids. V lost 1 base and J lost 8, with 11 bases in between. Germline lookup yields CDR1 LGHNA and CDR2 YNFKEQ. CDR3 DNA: TGTGCCAGCAGCCAAGTTTCAGGGGAGGGCTACACCTTC. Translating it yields CASSQVSGEGYTF.

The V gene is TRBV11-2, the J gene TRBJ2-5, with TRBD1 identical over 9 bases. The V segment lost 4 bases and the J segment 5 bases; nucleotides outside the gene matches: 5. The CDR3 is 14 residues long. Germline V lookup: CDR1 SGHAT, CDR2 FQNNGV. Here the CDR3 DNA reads TGTGCCAGCAGCTGGGGACAGGGCGCGGAGACCCAGTACTTC. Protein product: CASSWGQGAETQYF.

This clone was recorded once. CDR3 protein: CASSSGYNSPLHF. As DNA, the CDR3 is TGTGCCAGCAGCTCAGGCTATAATTCACCCCTCCACTTT. The chain is built from TRBV11-3 and TRBJ1-6; D is undetermined. The CDR3 is 13 amino acids. The germline gives CDR1 SGHNT, CDR2 YENEEA. V lost 4 bases and J lost 3, with 4 bases in between. Full variable domain (rest looked up from reference TRBV11-3 and TRBJ1-6): EAGVVQSPRYKIIEKKQPVAFWCNPISGHNTLYWYLQNLGQGPELLIRYENEEAVDDSQLPKDRFSAERLKGVDSTLKIQPAELGDSAVYLCASSSGYNSPLHFGNGTRLTVT.

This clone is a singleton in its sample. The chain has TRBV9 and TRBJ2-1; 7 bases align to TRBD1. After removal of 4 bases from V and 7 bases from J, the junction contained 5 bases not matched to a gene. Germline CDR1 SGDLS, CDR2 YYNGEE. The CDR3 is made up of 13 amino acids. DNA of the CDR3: TGTGCCAGCAGCCTAACAGGGGCGAATGAGCAGTTCTTC. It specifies CASSLTGANEQFF. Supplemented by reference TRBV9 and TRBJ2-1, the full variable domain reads DSGVTQTPKHLITATGQRVTLRCSPRSGDLSVYWYQQSLDQGLQFLIQYYNGEERAKGNILERFSAQQFPDLHSELNLSSLELGDSALYFCASSLTGANEQFFGPGTRLTVL.

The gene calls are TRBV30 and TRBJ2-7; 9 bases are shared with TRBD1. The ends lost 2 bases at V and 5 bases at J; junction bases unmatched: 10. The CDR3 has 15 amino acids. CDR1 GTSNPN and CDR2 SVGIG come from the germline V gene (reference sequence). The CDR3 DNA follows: TGTGCCTGGAGTTCTCCCTGGGACAGGGCCCACGAGCAGTACTTC. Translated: CAWSSPWDRAHEQYF.

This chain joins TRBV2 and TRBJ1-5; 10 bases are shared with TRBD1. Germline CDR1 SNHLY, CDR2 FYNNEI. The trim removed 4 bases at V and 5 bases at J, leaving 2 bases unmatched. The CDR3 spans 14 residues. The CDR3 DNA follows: TGTGCCAGCAGTGCGACAGGGGGCGATCAGCCCCAGCATTTT. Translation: CASSATGGDQPQHF.

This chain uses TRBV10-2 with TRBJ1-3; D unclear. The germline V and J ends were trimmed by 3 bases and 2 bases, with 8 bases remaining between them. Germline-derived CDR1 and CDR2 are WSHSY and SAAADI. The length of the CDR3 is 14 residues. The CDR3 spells CASSERRPGNTIYF. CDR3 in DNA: TGCGCCAGCAGTGAAAGGAGGCCTGGAAACACCATATATTTT.

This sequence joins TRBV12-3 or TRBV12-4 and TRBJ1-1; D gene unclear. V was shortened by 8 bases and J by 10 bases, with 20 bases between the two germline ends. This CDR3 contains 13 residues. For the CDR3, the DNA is TGTGCCAGCGGGGTCCACGACGAGGGTCGAGCTTTCTTT. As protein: CASGVHDEGRAFF.

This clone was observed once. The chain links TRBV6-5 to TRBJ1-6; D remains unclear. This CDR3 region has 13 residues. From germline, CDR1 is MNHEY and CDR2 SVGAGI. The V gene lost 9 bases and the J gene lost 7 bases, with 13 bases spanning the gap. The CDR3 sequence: CASRLESNSPLHF. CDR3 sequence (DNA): TGTGCCAGTCGTCTCGAGTCCAATTCACCCCTCCACTTT.

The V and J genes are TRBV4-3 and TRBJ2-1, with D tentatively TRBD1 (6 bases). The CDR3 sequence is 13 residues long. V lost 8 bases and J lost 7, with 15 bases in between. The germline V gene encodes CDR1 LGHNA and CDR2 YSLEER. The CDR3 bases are TGCGCCAGCGCCTGGACAGAGGGGAATGAGCAGTTCTTC. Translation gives CASAWTEGNEQFF.

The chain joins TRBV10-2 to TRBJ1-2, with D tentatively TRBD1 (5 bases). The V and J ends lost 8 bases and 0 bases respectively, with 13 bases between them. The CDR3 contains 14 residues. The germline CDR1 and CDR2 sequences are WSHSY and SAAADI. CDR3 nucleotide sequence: TGCGCCAGCTTCTCAGGGATAGCTAACTATGGCTACACCTTC. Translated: CASFSGIANYGYTF.

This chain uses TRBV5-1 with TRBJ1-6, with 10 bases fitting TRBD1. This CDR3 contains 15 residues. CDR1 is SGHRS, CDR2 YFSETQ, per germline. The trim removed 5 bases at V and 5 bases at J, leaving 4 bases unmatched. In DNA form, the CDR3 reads TGCGCCAGCAGGACAGGGGGCTTTAATAATTCACCCCTCCACTTT. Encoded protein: CASRTGGFNNSPLHF.

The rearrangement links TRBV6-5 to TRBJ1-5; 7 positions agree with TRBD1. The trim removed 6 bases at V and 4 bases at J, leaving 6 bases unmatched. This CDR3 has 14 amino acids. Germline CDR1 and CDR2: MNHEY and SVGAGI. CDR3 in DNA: TGTGCCAGCAGGTACAGGGGACAAAATCAGCCCCAGCATTTT. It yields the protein CASRYRGQNQPQHF.

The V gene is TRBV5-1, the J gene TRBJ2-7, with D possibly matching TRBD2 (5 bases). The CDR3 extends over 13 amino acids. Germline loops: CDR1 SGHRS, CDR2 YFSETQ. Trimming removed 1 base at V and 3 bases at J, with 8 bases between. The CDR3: CASSLTGSYEQYF. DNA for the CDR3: TGCGCCAGCAGCTTGACGGGGAGCTACGAGCAGTACTTC.

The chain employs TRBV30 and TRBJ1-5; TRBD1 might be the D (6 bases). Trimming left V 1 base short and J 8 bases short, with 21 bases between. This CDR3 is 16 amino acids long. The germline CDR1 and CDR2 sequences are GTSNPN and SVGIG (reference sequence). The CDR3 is CAWSEGQGILGEPQHF. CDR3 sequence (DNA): TGTGCCTGGAGTGAAGGGCAGGGGATACTCGGGGAGCCCCAGCATTTT.

CDR3 DNA sequence: TGTGCCAGCAGCTTAGCGGGGGCCCGCGGCGGGGAGCTGTTTTTT. This codes for CASSLAGARGGELFF. The chain couples TRBV3-1 (or the pseudogene TRBV3-2) to TRBJ2-2; 9 nucleotides match TRBD2. The CDR3 runs to 15 residues. J lost 7 bases, V lost 5 bases, and 8 bases had no gene match. In germline, CDR1 is LGHDT, CDR2 YNNKEL (reference sequence).

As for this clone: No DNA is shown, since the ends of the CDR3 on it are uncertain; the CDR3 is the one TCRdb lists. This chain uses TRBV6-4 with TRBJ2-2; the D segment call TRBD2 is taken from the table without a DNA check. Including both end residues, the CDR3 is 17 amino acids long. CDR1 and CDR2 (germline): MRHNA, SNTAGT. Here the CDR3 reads CASSVLAGELRAGELFF.

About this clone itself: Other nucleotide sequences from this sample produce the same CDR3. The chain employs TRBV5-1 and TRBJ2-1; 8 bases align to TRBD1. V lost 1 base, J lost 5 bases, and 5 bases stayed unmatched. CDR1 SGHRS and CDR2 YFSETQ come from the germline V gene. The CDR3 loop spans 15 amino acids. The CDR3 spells CASSLRQGAHNEQFF. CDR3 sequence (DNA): TGCGCCAGCAGCTTGAGGCAGGGGGCCCACAATGAGCAGTTCTTC.

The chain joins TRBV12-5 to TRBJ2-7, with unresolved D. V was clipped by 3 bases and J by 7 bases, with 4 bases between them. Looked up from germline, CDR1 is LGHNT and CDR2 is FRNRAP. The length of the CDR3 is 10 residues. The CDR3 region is CASGLYEQYF. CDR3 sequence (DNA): TGTGCTAGTGGTTTATATGAGCAGTACTTC. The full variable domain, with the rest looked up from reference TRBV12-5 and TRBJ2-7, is DARVTQTPRHKVTEMGQEVTMRCQPILGHNTVFWYRQTMMQGLELLAYFRNRAPLDDSGMPKDRFSAEMPDATLATLKIQPSEPRDSAVYFCASGLYEQYFGPGTRLTVT.

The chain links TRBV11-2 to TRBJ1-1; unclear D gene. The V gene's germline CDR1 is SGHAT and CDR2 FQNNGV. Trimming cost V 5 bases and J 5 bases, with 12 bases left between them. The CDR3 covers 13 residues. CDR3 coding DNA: TGTGCCAGCAGCGGAGCCCTCAGTACTGAAGCTTTCTTT. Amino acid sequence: CASSGALSTEAFF.

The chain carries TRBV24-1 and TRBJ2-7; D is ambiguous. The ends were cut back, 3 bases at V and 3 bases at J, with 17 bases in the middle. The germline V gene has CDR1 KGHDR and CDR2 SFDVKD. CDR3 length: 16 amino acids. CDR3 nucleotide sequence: TGTGCCACCAGTGATCCCCGGAGATCCAACGGCTACGAGCAGTACTTC. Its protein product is CATSDPRRSNGYEQYF.

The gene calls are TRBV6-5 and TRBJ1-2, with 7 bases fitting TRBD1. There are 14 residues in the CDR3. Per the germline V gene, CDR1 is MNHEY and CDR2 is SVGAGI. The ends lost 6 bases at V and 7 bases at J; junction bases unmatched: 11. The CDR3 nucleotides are TGTGCCAGCAGCTACCGGGACAGTATATCTGGCTACACCTTC. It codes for CASSYRDSISGYTF.

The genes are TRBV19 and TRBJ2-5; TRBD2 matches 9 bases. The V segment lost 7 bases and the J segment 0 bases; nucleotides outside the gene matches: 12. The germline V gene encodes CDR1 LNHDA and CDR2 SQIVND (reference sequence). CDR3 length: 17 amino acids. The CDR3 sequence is CASIGYGERGDQETQYF. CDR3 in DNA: TGTGCCAGTATAGGATATGGTGAGCGGGGGGACCAAGAGACCCAGTACTTC.

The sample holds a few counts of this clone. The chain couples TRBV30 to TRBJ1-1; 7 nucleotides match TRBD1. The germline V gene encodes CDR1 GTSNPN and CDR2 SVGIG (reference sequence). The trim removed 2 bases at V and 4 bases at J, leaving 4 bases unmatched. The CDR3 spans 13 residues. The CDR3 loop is CAWSSDRATEAFF. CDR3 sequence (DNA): TGTGCCTGGAGTAGCGACAGGGCCACTGAAGCTTTCTTT.

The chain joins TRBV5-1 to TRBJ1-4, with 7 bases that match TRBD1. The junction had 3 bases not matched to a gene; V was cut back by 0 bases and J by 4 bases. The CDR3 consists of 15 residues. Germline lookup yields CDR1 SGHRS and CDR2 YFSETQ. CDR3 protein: CASSLVGGRNEKLFF. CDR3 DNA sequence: TGCGCCAGCAGCTTGGTAGGGGGCCGTAATGAAAAACTGTTTTTT.

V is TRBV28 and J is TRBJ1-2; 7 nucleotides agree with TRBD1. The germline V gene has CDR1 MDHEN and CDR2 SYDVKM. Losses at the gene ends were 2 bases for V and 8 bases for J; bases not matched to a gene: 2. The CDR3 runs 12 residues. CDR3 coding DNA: TGTGCCAGCAGTTTAGTAGGGGGCGGCTACACCTTC. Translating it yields CASSLVGGGYTF.

The CDR3 DNA is TGTGCCAGCACCGACAGGCGCTTCGAGCAGTACTTC. It yields the protein CASTDRRFEQYF. The V gene is TRBV6-5, the J gene TRBJ2-7; TRBD1 is a possible D gene (6 bases). The V gene lost 7 bases and the J gene lost 6 bases, with 13 bases spanning the gap. CDR3 size: 12 residues. Germline V lookup: CDR1 MNHEY, CDR2 SVGAGI.

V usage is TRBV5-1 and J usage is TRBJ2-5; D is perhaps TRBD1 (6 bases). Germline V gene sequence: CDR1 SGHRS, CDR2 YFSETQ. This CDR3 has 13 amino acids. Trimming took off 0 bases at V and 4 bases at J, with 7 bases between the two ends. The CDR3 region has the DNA TGCGCCAGCAGCTTGGACAGGGTAGAGACCCAGTACTTC. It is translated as CASSLDRVETQYF. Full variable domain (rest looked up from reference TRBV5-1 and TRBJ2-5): KAGVTQTPRYLIKTRGQQVTLSCSPISGHRSVSWYQQTPGQGLQFLFEYFSETQRNKGNFPGRFSGRQFSNSRSEMNVSTLELGDSALYLCASSLDRVETQYFGPGTRLLVL.

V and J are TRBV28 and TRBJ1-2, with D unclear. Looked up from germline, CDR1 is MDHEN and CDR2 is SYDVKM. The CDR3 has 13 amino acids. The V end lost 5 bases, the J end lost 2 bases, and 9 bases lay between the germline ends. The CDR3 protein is CASSPTVNYGYTF. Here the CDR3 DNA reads TGTGCCAGCAGTCCTACCGTCAACTATGGCTACACCTTC.

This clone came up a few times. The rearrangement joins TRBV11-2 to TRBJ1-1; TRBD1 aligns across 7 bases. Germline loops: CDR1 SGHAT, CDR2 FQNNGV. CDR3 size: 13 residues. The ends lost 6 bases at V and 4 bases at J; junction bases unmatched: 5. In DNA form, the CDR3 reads TGTGCCAGCAGTTTTACAGGGGCCACTGAAGCTTTCTTT. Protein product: CASSFTGATEAFF.